The clone carrying this T cell receptor beta chain has ten or more counts. The antigen is unknown. These data belong to a study of T cell repertoires in cytomegalovirus infection. Study details: CMV infection together with matching HLA type was indicated by public TCR beta signatures.

TCRdb reprocessed the reads with MiXCR, giving one entry per CDR3 protein. The sample contains 200,000 to 300,000 distinct CDR3 sequences, roughly an eighth of which appear only once. General study findings and limits: CMV carriers with the relevant HLA were identified by cumulative public TCR beta family frequency. Dominant in the ex vivo response were TCR beta clonotypes restricted by HLA-C and specific for CMV.

The origin of this receptor is a human donor in good health (CMV status not recorded). Some clones in this sample may be carry-over from other donors' samples. Sequencing used PBMCs.

CDR3 in amino acids: CASSLGGLRRAFF. CDR3 DNA: TGTGCCAGCAGCTTAGGAGGTCTCAGGCGGGCTTTCTTT. The chain is built from TRBV7-8 and TRBJ1-1; D gene ambiguous. The CDR3 spans 13 residues. V lost 1 base, J lost 11 bases, and 14 bases lay in between. From germline, CDR1 is SGHVS and CDR2 FQNEAQ.